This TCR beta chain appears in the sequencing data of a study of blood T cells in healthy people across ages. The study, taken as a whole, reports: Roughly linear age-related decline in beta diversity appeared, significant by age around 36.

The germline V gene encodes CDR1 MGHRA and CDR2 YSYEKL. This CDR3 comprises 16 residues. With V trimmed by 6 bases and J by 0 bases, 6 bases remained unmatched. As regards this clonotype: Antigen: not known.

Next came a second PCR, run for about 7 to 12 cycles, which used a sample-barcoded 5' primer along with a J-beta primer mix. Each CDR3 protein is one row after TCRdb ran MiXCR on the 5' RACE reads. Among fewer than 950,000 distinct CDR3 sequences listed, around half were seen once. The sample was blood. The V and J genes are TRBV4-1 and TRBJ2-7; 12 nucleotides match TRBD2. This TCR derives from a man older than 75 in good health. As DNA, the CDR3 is TGCGCCAGCAGTCGGACTAGCGGGGAGAGCTCCTACGAGCAGTACTTC. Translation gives CASSRTSGESSYEQYF.